This TCR beta chain was captured in a study of identical twins. The CDR3 sequence is 13 residues long. The V gene end was trimmed by 7 bases and the J gene end by 4 bases; junction bases not matched to a gene: 4. The germline V gene has CDR1 DFQATT and CDR2 SNEGSKA (reference sequence). TCRdb independently ran MiXCR on the 5' RACE reads; one entry per CDR3 protein. The sample contains around 220,000 distinct CDR3 sequences, roughly 10% of which appear only once. This clonotype was picked up a small number of times. The chain combines TRBV20-1 with TRBJ2-3; 11 bases line up with TRBD1. The TCR originated in a man aged 50-60 years in good health. Material for sequencing was memory T cells sorted from blood. The CDR3 nucleotides read TGCAGTGGGGGACAGGGGGTTTCAGATACGCAGTATTTT. Amino acid sequence: CSGGQGVSDTQYF.